This T cell receptor (beta chain) was captured by sequencing in a study of blood T cell repertoires in COVID-19. As for the study in general: Samples came from the United States, Italy and Spain, spanning acute and convalescent COVID-19. PBMCs, B-cell-depleted T cells, or T cells were the source of the cDNA or gDNA that made up the material.

Per the original methods: It was from reference gene primer amplification that nucleated cell counts were estimated. The data were produced by immunoSEQ multiplex PCR, yet TCRdb's version contains in-frame clones alone and is incomplete. V, J and clone size were drawn from that table, and D and trimming were deduced from the DNA. The table lists some 220,000 clones, 82% of them singletons. Enrolled during active infection, Seattle patients were then followed longitudinally. The V gene end was trimmed by 3 bases and the J gene end by 7 bases; junction bases not matched to a gene: 5. Germline-derived CDR1 and CDR2 are MGHRA and YSYEKL. The CDR3 extends over 14 amino acids. The sample holds a few counts of this clone.

The sequence came from a woman aged 70-85 years with COVID-19, enrolled during active disease. The chain couples TRBV4-1 to TRBJ2-1, with 8 nucleotides matching TRBD2. The sample comprised peripheral blood. The CDR3 protein is CASSHGRARNEQFF. The CDR3 coding sequence is TGCGCCAGCAGCCACGGGAGGGCCAGGAATGAGCAGTTCTTC.